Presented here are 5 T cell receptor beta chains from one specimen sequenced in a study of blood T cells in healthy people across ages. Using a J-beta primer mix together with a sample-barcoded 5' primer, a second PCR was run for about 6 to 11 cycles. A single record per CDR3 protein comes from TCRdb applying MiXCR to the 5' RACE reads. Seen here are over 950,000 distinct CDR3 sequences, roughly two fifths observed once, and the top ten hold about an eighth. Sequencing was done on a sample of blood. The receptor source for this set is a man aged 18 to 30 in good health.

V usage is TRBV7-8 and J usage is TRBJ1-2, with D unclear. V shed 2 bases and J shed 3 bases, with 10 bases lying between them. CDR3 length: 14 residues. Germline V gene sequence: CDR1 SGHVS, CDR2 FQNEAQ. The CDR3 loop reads CASSLSLEDYGYTF. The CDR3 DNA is TGTGCCAGCAGCTTATCCTTAGAGGACTATGGCTACACCTTC. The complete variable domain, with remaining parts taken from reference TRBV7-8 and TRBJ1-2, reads GAGVSQSPRYKVAKRGQDVALRCDPISGHVSLFWYQQALGQGPEFLTYFQNEAQLDKSGLPSDRFFAERPEGSVSTLKIQRTQQEDSAVYLCASSLSLEDYGYTFGSGTRLTVV.

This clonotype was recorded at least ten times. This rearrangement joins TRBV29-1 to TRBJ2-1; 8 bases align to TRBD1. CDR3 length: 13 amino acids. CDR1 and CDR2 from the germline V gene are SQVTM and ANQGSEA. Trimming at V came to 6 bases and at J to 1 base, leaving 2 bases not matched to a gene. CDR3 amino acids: CSVGQGSYNEQFF. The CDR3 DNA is TGCAGCGTCGGACAGGGTTCCTACAATGAGCAGTTCTTC.

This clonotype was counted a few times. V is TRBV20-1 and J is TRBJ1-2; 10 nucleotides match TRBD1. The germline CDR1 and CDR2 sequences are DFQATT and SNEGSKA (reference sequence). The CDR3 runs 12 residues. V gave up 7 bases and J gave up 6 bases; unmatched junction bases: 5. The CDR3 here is CSEVDRGHGYTF. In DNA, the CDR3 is TGCAGTGAAGTCGACAGGGGGCATGGCTACACCTTC.

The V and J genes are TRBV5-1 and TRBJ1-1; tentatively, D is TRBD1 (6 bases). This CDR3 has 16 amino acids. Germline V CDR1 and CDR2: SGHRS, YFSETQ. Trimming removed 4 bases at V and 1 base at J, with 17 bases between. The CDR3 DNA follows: TGCGCCAGCAGCATAGTCCCCAGGGGTGCGAACACTGAAGCTTTCTTT. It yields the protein CASSIVPRGANTEAFF.

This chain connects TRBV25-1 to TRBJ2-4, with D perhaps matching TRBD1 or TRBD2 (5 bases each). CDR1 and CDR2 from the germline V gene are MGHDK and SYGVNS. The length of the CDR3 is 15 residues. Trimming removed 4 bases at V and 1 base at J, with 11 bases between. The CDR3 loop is CASSGIRDAKNIQYF. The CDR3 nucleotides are TGTGCCAGCAGTGGAATCAGGGACGCCAAAAACATTCAGTACTTC.